A selection of T cell receptor beta chains follows, all from one sample in a study of T cell repertoires in cytomegalovirus infection. One entry per CDR3 protein, called by TCRdb with MiXCR from the reads. Altogether under 200,000 distinct CDR3 sequences are present, roughly 15% being singletons, with the ten largest covering over 15%. Sequences were obtained from CD8+ T cells from PBMCs. The source of these receptors is a human donor in good health (CMV status not recorded). Some clones in this sample may be carry-over from other donors' samples. Each CDR3 is given with its conserved first and last residue. The D gene is left open where the match is weak. Clone sizes are given selectively: once, few, many, or a class where the clone is expanded.

TRBV7-2	NA	NA	TRBJ1-2	CASTILNYGYTF	TGTGCCAGCACGATACTCAACTATGGCTACACCTTC
TRBV20-1	few	TRBD1	TRBJ2-1	CGQRDRGDNEQFF	TGCGGACAACGGGACAGGGGGGACAATGAGCAGTTCTTC
TRBV7-2	many	TRBD1	TRBJ1-4	CASSPWTGAWEKLFF	TGTGCCAGCAGCCCGTGGACAGGGGCGTGGGAAAAACTGTTTTTT
TRBV6-6	NA	NA	TRBJ2-4	CASSYYHASKNIQYF	TGTGCCAGCAGTTACTATCATGCATCCAAAAACATTCAGTACTTC
TRBV7-2	few	TRBD1	TRBJ1-4	CASSSGQGRHNEKLFF	TGTGCCAGCAGCTCGGGACAGGGGCGACATAATGAAAAACTGTTTTTT
TRBV7-9	few	NA	TRBJ2-5	CASSFSTGYSQETQYF	TGTGCCAGCAGCTTCAGCACAGGATATTCTCAAGAGACCCAGTACTTC
TRBV6-2/TRBV6-3	many	TRBD2	TRBJ2-1	CASSWEGRARNEQFF	TGTGCCAGCAGTTGGGAAGGGAGGGCTCGCAATGAGCAGTTCTTC
TRBV5-6	many	NA	TRBJ2-7	CASSLGTGYEQYF	TGTGCCAGCAGCTTAGGTACGGGTTACGAGCAGTACTTC
TRBV14	few	NA	TRBJ2-7	CASSQVQGSGSYEQYF	TGTGCCAGCAGCCAAGTCCAGGGCAGCGGCTCCTACGAGCAGTACTTC
TRBV19	NA	NA	TRBJ2-7	CASSIGLSGFYEQYF	TGTGCCAGTAGTATCGGTCTATCGGGCTTCTACGAGCAGTACTTC
TRBV7-8	many	NA	TRBJ2-7	CASSLELQAAYEQYF	TGTGCCAGCAGCTTAGAGCTGCAAGCAGCCTACGAGCAGTACTTC
TRBV24-1	few	TRBD1	TRBJ2-7	CATSDVPGQGLRKYEQYF	TGTGCCACCAGTGACGTCCCGGGACAGGGTCTGAGAAAGTACGAGCAGTACTTC
TRBV7-6	NA	NA	TRBJ2-7	CASSPVRDSTYEQYF	TGTGCCAGCAGCCCTGTTAGGGACTCAACCTACGAGCAGTACTTC
TRBV29-1	few	NA	TRBJ2-5	CSFRAETQYF	TGCAGCTTCAGGGCGGAGACCCAGTACTTC
TRBV19	many	TRBD1	TRBJ2-1	CASRTGTGPYKEQFF	TGTGCCAGTAGGACCGGGACAGGGCCCTATAAGGAGCAGTTCTTC
TRBV5-6	NA	NA	TRBJ1-1	CASSLMMNTEALF	TGTGCCAGCAGCTTGATGATGAACACTGAAGCTCTCTTT
TRBV7-8	few	NA	TRBJ2-7	CASSLAINGATPNYEQYF	TGTGCCAGCAGCTTAGCGATTAACGGGGCTACCCCCAACTACGAGCAGTACTTC
TRBV6-2/TRBV6-3	NA	TRBD1	TRBJ2-7	CASSYSSLTGWSLEQYF	TGTGCCAGCAGTTACTCCTCCTTGACAGGGTGGTCTCTCGAGCAGTACTTC
TRBV15	NA	TRBD2	TRBJ2-1	CATSDRLAGFNEQFF	TGTGCCACCAGCGATCGACTAGCGGGTTTCAATGAGCAGTTCTTC
TRBV20-1	few	TRBD1	TRBJ1-5	CSARDREAKQPQHF	TGCAGTGCAAGGGACAGGGAGGCAAAACAGCCCCAGCATTTT
TRBV7-9	few	TRBD2	TRBJ2-5	CASSPPGSGGSKTQYF	TGTGCCAGCAGCCCCCCCGGTAGCGGGGGGTCAAAGACCCAGTACTTC
TRBV24-1	NA	NA	TRBJ2-2	CATSDLKGNTGELFF	TGTGCCACCAGTGATTTGAAGGGAAACACCGGGGAGCTGTTTTTT
TRBV28	few	NA	TRBJ2-3	CASSFGLSQWRQYF	TGTGCCAGCAGTTTTGGGTTGTCCCAGTGGAGGCAGTATTTT
TRBV4-1	NA	NA	TRBJ2-7	CASSPRTGLYEQYF	TGCGCCAGCAGCCCTCGAACAGGGTTGTACGAGCAGTACTTC
TRBV28	NA	NA	TRBJ1-2	CASSPRQPRDGYTF	TGTGCCAGCAGCCCACGACAGCCTCGGGATGGCTACACCTTC
TRBV28	many	NA	TRBJ2-5	CASSLQGAAPYQETQYF	TGTGCCAGCAGCCTACAGGGTGCTGCCCCGTACCAAGAGACCCAGTACTTC
TRBV2	NA	TRBD2	TRBJ2-1	CASGTSGDNEQFF	TGTGCCAGCGGGACTAGCGGCGACAATGAGCAGTTCTTC
TRBV6-2/TRBV6-3	few	TRBD2	TRBJ2-6	CASTRRLLAGAAGANVLTF	TGTGCCAGCACCCGACGACTCTTAGCGGGAGCAGCTGGGGCCAACGTCCTGACTTTC
TRBV5-1	few	NA	TRBJ2-3	CASSLVPSLAPMGDTQYF	TGCGCCAGCAGCTTGGTGCCCTCACTAGCACCGATGGGAGATACGCAGTATTTT
TRBV4-2	few	NA	TRBJ2-5	CASSPEQGTSQETQYF	TGTGCCAGCAGCCCAGAACAAGGGACCTCGCAAGAGACCCAGTACTTC
TRBV27	NA	NA	TRBJ1-1	CASSPGRGRRAFF	TGTGCCAGCAGTCCCGGGAGGGGCCGTCGAGCTTTCTTT
TRBV28	NA	NA	TRBJ2-3	CASSGVLADTQYF	TGTGCCAGCAGCGGGGTTTTAGCAGATACGCAGTATTTT
TRBV27	NA	NA	TRBJ1-1	CASSLFYDETGTLDTEAFF	TGTGCCAGCAGTTTATTTTATGACGAAACCGGGACACTGGACACTGAAGCTTTCTTT
TRBV7-2	few	NA	TRBJ2-1	CASSSDGPPYNEQFF	TGTGCCAGCAGCTCCGACGGGCCGCCTTACAATGAGCAGTTCTTC
TRBV15	NA	NA	TRBJ1-1	CATSRDFLSWGRTNTEAFF	TGTGCCACCAGCAGAGATTTTCTCTCTTGGGGCCGCACGAACACTGAAGCTTTCTTT
TRBV7-6	NA	NA	TRBJ2-7	CASSLGGDAYEQYF	TGTGCCAGCAGCTTAGGGGGCGATGCCTACGAGCAGTACTTC
TRBV7-9	NA	TRBD1	TRBJ1-2	CAGRQGSYGYTF	TGTGCCGGGCGACAGGGGAGCTATGGCTACACCTTC
TRBV20-1	NA	TRBD1	TRBJ1-2	CSAARQGLGYTF	TGCAGTGCCGCCCGACAGGGCTTAGGCTACACCTTC
TRBV6-2/TRBV6-3	NA	TRBD1	TRBJ2-7	CASTKGTGAYEQYF	TGTGCCAGCACCAAGGGGACAGGGGCCTACGAGCAGTACTTC
TRBV20-1	NA	NA	TRBJ2-1	CSARDLAVDQYNEQFF	TGCAGTGCTAGAGATCTGGCTGTAGACCAATACAATGAGCAGTTCTTC